A selection of T cell receptor beta chains follows, all from one sample in a study of shared clonotypes between healthy human individuals. The data were produced by immunoSEQ multiplex PCR, yet TCRdb's version contains in-frame clones alone and is incomplete. The data contain approximately 100,000 clones, more than 65% of them singletons. The sample comprised memory CD8+ T cells sorted from blood. These receptors all come from a woman in her 30s in good health. Each CDR3 is given with its conserved first and last residue. The order of the fields is V gene, clone size, J gene, CDR3 length, D gene, CDR3 DNA, CDR3 protein. A D gene is named only where the DNA matches it firmly. Some rows have no size entry. The others give once, few or many, or a class for an expanded clone.

V: TRBV7-3; size: NA; J: TRBJ1-1; length: 13; D: NA; DNA: TGTGCCAGCAGCGCCACGGGGGGGTCTGAAGCTTTCTTT; CDR3: CASSATGGSEAFF
V: TRBV5-8; size: once; J: TRBJ2-5; length: 13; D: NA; DNA: TGTGCCAGCAGCCCCCCGGGCTCGGAGACCCAGTACTTC; CDR3: CASSPPGSETQYF
V: TRBV4-2; size: NA; J: TRBJ2-7; length: 11; D: NA; DNA: TGTGCCAGCAGCCTAAACGGGGAGCAGTACTTC; CDR3: CASSLNGEQYF
V: TRBV7-9; size: few; J: TRBJ2-7; length: 14; D: TRBD2; DNA: TGTGCCAGCAGCTCTCGGGACTACACCTACGAGCAGTACTTC; CDR3: CASSSRDYTYEQYF
V: TRBV25-1; size: NA; J: TRBJ2-7; length: 12; D: NA; DNA: TGTGCCAGCAGTGGACGGATGTACGAGCAGTACTTC; CDR3: CASSGRMYEQYF
V: TRBV5-1; size: once; J: TRBJ2-7; length: 14; D: NA; DNA: TGCGCCAGCAGCTGGCCGACACCATCCAACGAGCAGTACTTC; CDR3: CASSWPTPSNEQYF
V: TRBV11-1; size: NA; J: TRBJ2-4; length: 17; D: NA; DNA: TGTGCCAGCAGCCAGCATTTCGGGGGAGGTCCCAAAAACATTCAGTACTTC; CDR3: CASSQHFGGGPKNIQYF
V: TRBV6-1; size: once; J: TRBJ2-3; length: 16; D: TRBD1; DNA: TGTGCCAGCAGTGAAGCAGTGGGACAGGGAACAGATACGCAGTATTTT; CDR3: CASSEAVGQGTDTQYF
V: TRBV9; size: few; J: TRBJ2-1; length: 14; D: NA; DNA: TGTGCCAGCAGCCCCTCATGGGGCTCGGATGAGCAGTTCTTC; CDR3: CASSPSWGSDEQFF
V: TRBV7-9; size: once; J: TRBJ2-7; length: 14; D: NA; DNA: TGTGCCAGCAGCTTAGCTCCATACACCTACGAGCAGTACTTC; CDR3: CASSLAPYTYEQYF
V: TRBV21-1; size: NA; J: TRBJ2-7; length: 12; D: NA; DNA: TGTGCCAGCAGCCCCTCTTTCAACGAGCAGTACTTC; CDR3: CASSPSFNEQYF
V: TRBV11-3; size: NA; J: TRBJ2-2; length: 17; D: TRBD1; DNA: TGTGCCAGCAGCTTAGATCGACAGGGCAGGGAGTCCGGGGAGCTGTTTTTT; CDR3: CASSLDRQGRESGELFF
V: TRBV19; size: few; J: TRBJ1-5; length: 16; D: NA; DNA: TGTGCCAGTAGTATGTGGGCACTCGATGCCAATCAGCCCCAGCATTTT; CDR3: CASSMWALDANQPQHF
V: TRBV6-1; size: NA; J: TRBJ2-3; length: 15; D: NA; DNA: TGTGCCAGCAGTGAAGTCCGGGGTTCGGCAGATACGCAGTATTTT; CDR3: CASSEVRGSADTQYF
V: TRBV29-1; size: NA; J: TRBJ1-2; length: 17; D: TRBD1; DNA: TGCAGCGTTGATGTGCATCCGACAGGGGAGGTTAACTATGGCTACACCTTC; CDR3: CSVDVHPTGEVNYGYTF
V: TRBV28; size: NA; J: TRBJ2-1; length: 14; D: TRBD2; DNA: TGTGCCAGCAGTTCCACTAGCGGGACCCATGAGCAGTTCTTC; CDR3: CASSSTSGTHEQFF
V: TRBV28; size: NA; J: TRBJ2-1; length: 16; D: NA; DNA: TGTGCCAGCAGTTTGGCGTCGGGTGGTTCCTACAATGAGCAGTTCTTC; CDR3: CASSLASGGSYNEQFF
V: TRBV2; size: NA; J: TRBJ1-2; length: 13; D: NA; DNA: TGTGCCAGCAGGGCAGGGGTGGGCTATGGCTACACCTTC; CDR3: CASRAGVGYGYTF
V: TRBV6-4; size: many; J: TRBJ1-2; length: 13; D: NA; DNA: TGTGCCAGCAGTCCCGGGAACGCAGAGGGCTACACCTTC; CDR3: CASSPGNAEGYTF
V: TRBV25-1; size: few; J: TRBJ1-2; length: 13; D: NA; DNA: TGTGCCAGCAGTTCGGCAGGACTCTATGGCTACACCTTC; CDR3: CASSSAGLYGYTF
V: TRBV19; size: NA; J: TRBJ2-7; length: 16; D: NA; DNA: TGTGCCAGTAGTTCCATCTCGACAGGTAGCTCCTACGAGCAGTACTTC; CDR3: CASSSISTGSSYEQYF
V: TRBV28; size: once; J: TRBJ1-1; length: 15; D: NA; DNA: TGTGCCAGCAGTTTCCCGACAGTCGGGGACACTGAAGCTTTCTTT; CDR3: CASSFPTVGDTEAFF
V: TRBV6-6; size: few; J: TRBJ2-7; length: 13; D: NA; DNA: TGTGCCAGCAGTTACGCGTCGGCCTACGAGCAGTACTTC; CDR3: CASSYASAYEQYF
V: TRBV6-1; size: NA; J: TRBJ2-5; length: 15; D: TRBD1; DNA: TGTGCCAGCAATCCCGTAGGACAGGGGTTTCGGACCCAGTACTTC; CDR3: CASNPVGQGFRTQYF
V: TRBV10-3; size: NA; J: TRBJ2-1; length: 16; D: TRBD2; DNA: TGTGCCATCAGTGAGCTACTAGCGGGGGGCCTCGGTGAGCAGTTCTTC; CDR3: CAISELLAGGLGEQFF
V: TRBV7-9; size: NA; J: TRBJ1-3; length: 13; D: NA; DNA: TGTGCCAGCAGTGACCCCCTTGGAAACACCATATATTTT; CDR3: CASSDPLGNTIYF
V: TRBV27; size: few; J: TRBJ2-7; length: 14; D: TRBD2; DNA: TGTGCCAGCAAGAAAAGCGGGATGAACTACGAGCAGTACTTC; CDR3: CASKKSGMNYEQYF